Detailed here is one T cell receptor (beta chain). Antigen: not known. This sample is drawn from a study of shared clonotypes between healthy human individuals. Study as a whole: A couple of women and a few men aged 18 to 49 made up the donors.

Germline-derived CDR1 and CDR2 are LNHNV and YYDKDF (reference sequence). The CDR3 extends over 14 amino acids. Trimming cost V 4 bases and J 10 bases; bases outside gene matches: 7. Study-wide results and caveats: A limitation of the genetic and exposure-history diversity represented arose from few donors.

The authors split each subset's genomic DNA evenly across several immunoSEQ plates. Per sorted-subset replicate PCR, input was 200 to 250 ng DNA, representing tens of thousands of T cell genomes. Clones were read by immunoSEQ multiplex PCR, and TCRdb kept only the in-frame ones, dropping some. This table has about 2.5 million clones, 85% to 95% appearing once. The sample comprised naive CD4+ T cells from PBMCs. The subset: CD45RA+ positively selected. The clonotype comes from a man between 18 and 35 years old in good health. Some clones in this sample may be carry-over from other donors' samples. The chain is built from TRBV15 and TRBJ1-3; 10 bases are shared with TRBD1. CDR3 amino acids: CATSTPGQGKTIYF. The DNA of the CDR3 is TGTGCCACCAGCACCCCGGGACAGGGGAAAACCATATATTTT.